These 3 T cell receptor beta chains originate from one sample sequenced in a study of shared clonotypes between healthy human individuals. Clones were read by immunoSEQ multiplex PCR, and TCRdb kept only the in-frame ones, dropping some. The profile shows roughly 1,100,000 clones, under 80% of them singletons. Sequencing was carried out using memory CD4+ T cells sorted from blood. Subset defined: CD45RA-negative fraction. These receptors were taken from a man aged 18 to 30 in good health.

This clone was observed a handful of times. The rearrangement uses TRBV6-1 and TRBJ1-2; D gene ambiguous. V was shortened by 2 bases and J by 5 bases, with 15 bases between the two germline ends. From germline, CDR1 is MNHNS and CDR2 SASEGT. The CDR3 totals 15 residues. The CDR3 region is CASSESTAGSYGYTF. The CDR3 nucleotides are TGTGCCAGCAGTGAAAGCACGGCGGGTAGTTATGGCTACACCTTC.

J is TRBJ2-5 and V is TRBV15; TRBD2 aligns across 11 bases. Per the germline V gene, CDR1 is LNHNV and CDR2 is YYDKDF (reference sequence). The CDR3 sequence is 15 residues long. With 4 bases clipped from V and 1 base from J, the junction kept 2 bases outside the gene matches. CDR3 sequence: CATSITSGGQETQYF. Written as DNA, the CDR3 is TGTGCCACCAGCATAACTAGCGGGGGCCAAGAGACCCAGTACTTC.

The J gene is TRBJ1-6, the V gene TRBV30; no clear D gene. The CDR3 has 14 amino acids. CDR1 is GTSNPN and CDR2 is SVGIG in the germline V gene (reference sequence). V was shortened by 0 bases and J by 8 bases, with 11 bases between the two germline ends. For the CDR3, the DNA is TGTGCCTGGAGTGTACCGAACAGTCATTCACCCCTCCACTTT. It translates to CAWSVPNSHSPLHF.